This TCR beta chain was found in a study of T cell repertoires in cytomegalovirus infection. TCRdb itself ran the reads through MiXCR, one entry per CDR3 protein. In the table there are 300,000 to 450,000 distinct CDR3 sequences, around a sixth of which are singletons. This clonotype was picked up many times. The source is a human donor in good health (CMV status not recorded). Some clones in this sample may be carry-over from other donors' samples. The sample was PBMCs.

The CDR3 DNA reads TGTGCCAGCAGCCCCGGGACAGCTAATGAAAAACTGTTTTTT. It yields the protein CASSPGTANEKLFF. The V call is TRBV4-2, the J call TRBJ1-4; 7 positions match TRBD1. The germline V gene has CDR1 LGHNA and CDR2 YNFKEQ. The CDR3 consists of 14 residues. V was pared by 4 bases and J by 3 bases, with 2 bases of the junction left unmatched.